A selection of T cell receptor beta chains follows, all from one sample in a study of blood T cell repertoires in COVID-19. TCRdb's copy holds only in-frame clones and misses some; the assay was immunoSEQ multiplex PCR. The table lists 200,000 to 300,000 clones, nearly 85% of them singletons. Sample: peripheral blood. The receptors shown here come from a human donor in a cohort sampled during active COVID-19. CDR3s include the opening cysteine and the closing phenylalanine or tryptophan. D genes are given only for firm matches. Size is omitted from some rows. Given values are once, few, many or a class for expanded clones.

NA,TRBJ1-4,NA,TRBV25-1,TGTGCCAGCAGTGAAACAGGGCTTAATGAAAAACTGTTTTTT,CASSETGLNEKLFF
TRBD1,TRBJ1-2,NA,TRBV5-1,TGCGCCAGCAGCTTCTCTCAGGGGGCTAACTATGGCTACACCTTC,CASSFSQGANYGYTF
NA,TRBJ2-7,few,TRBV6-1,TGTGCCAGCAGTGAAGCACGGTTACGCGAGCAGTACTTC,CASSEARLREQYF
NA,TRBJ2-5,NA,TRBV4-1,TGCGCCAGCAGCCAAGTACGAGGGGGGGTATTCCAAGAGACCCAGTACTTC,CASSQVRGGVFQETQYF
TRBD2,TRBJ2-1,NA,TRBV5-4,TGTGCCAGCAGTCTCAGCGGGGGGGACTACAATGAGCAGTTCTTC,CASSLSGGDYNEQFF
NA,TRBJ2-3,NA,TRBV3-1/TRBV3-2,TGTGCCAGCAGCCAAGATTTCGCAGATACGCAGTATTTT,CASSQDFADTQYF
NA,TRBJ1-4,NA,TRBV11-2,TGTGCCAGCAGGCGATACCAGGGGAGGGCTAATGAAAAACTGTTTTTT,CASRRYQGRANEKLFF
NA,TRBJ2-3,NA,TRBV7-6,TGTGCCAGCAGCTCAGCCCCGCAGGGTGAAGATACGCAGTATTTT,CASSSAPQGEDTQYF
NA,TRBJ2-7,NA,TRBV6-5,TGTGCCACCCATCTAGTAACGGACGAGCAGTACTTC,CATHLVTDEQYF
TRBD1,TRBJ1-5,NA,TRBV2,TGTGCCAGCAGGGGACAGGGGACTCAGCCCCAGCATTTT,CASRGQGTQPQHF
TRBD1,TRBJ2-1,NA,TRBV20-1,TGCAGTCATGACAGGGAGAATGAGCAGTTCTTC,CSHDRENEQFF
NA,TRBJ1-2,NA,TRBV12-3/TRBV12-4,TGTGCCAGCAGTTTAGAACTGAGGGGCTACACCTTC,CASSLELRGYTF
NA,TRBJ1-1,NA,TRBV30,TGTGCCTGCGGACTGGCGAACACTGAAGCTTTCTTT,CACGLANTEAFF
NA,TRBJ2-5,NA,TRBV5-1,TGCGCCAGCAGCTTGGCAGCTAGCCAAGAGACCCAGTACTTC,CASSLAASQETQYF
TRBD2,TRBJ2-5,NA,TRBV2,TGTGCCAGCTCCACCCAGCGGGGGACGGGAGAGACCCAGTACTTC,CASSTQRGTGETQYF
NA,TRBJ1-2,many,TRBV5-4,TGTGCCAGCAGCCAAGACAGAAACTATGGCTACACCTTC,CASSQDRNYGYTF
TRBD2,TRBJ2-3,NA,TRBV9,TGTGCCAGCAGCGTAGCAGCGGGGACCATCACAGATACGCAGTATTTT,CASSVAAGTITDTQYF
NA,TRBJ2-1,NA,TRBV10-3,TGTGCCATCAGTGACGGGATTAGCTCCTACAATGAGCAGTTCTTC,CAISDGISSYNEQFF
TRBD1,TRBJ2-5,once,TRBV12-5,TGTGCTAGTGCCAACTACAGGGGGCTCCCCCAGTACTTC,CASANYRGLPQYF
TRBD1,TRBJ2-7,NA,TRBV28,TGTGCCAGCAGTGCAGGGGGCTCCCTCTACGAGCAGTACTTC,CASSAGGSLYEQYF
TRBD2,TRBJ2-1,NA,TRBV9,TGTGCCAGCAGCGTAGATAGCGGGGGGGCCTACAATGAGCAGTTCTTC,CASSVDSGGAYNEQFF
TRBD2,TRBJ2-5,NA,TRBV5-8,TGTGCCAGCAGTCAAGGCCGGAGGCCAGCGGGGGAGACCCAGTACTTC,CASSQGRRPAGETQYF
TRBD1,TRBJ2-7,NA,TRBV5-1,TGCGCCAGCAGCGACGGGACAGGGTATGGCTACGAGCAGTACTTC,CASSDGTGYGYEQYF
TRBD1,TRBJ1-6,few,TRBV5-7,TGTGCCAGCAGTTCCACAGGGGATAGGAATTCACCCCTCCACTTT,CASSSTGDRNSPLHF
TRBD1,TRBJ1-1,NA,TRBV30,TGTGCCTGGAAACGATTCGGGACAGAAAACACTGAAGCTTTCTTT,CAWKRFGTENTEAFF
TRBD2,TRBJ2-3,few,TRBV6-4,TGTGCCAGCAGTGACGCTAGCGGGAGCACAGATACGCAGTATTTT,CASSDASGSTDTQYF
NA,TRBJ2-2,NA,TRBV6-1,TGTGCCAGCAGTGAAAACCACTTTCTTTCGAGCCGGAACACCGGGGAGCTGTTTTTT,CASSENHFLSSRNTGELFF
TRBD1,TRBJ1-1,NA,TRBV19,TGTGCCAGTAGTGCCCCGACAGGGACGGGGACTGAAGCTTTCTTT,CASSAPTGTGTEAFF
TRBD1,TRBJ2-2,NA,TRBV10-3,TGTGCCATCAGGGAGACAGGGCGTACCGGGGAGCTGTTTTTT,CAIRETGRTGELFF
NA,TRBJ2-4,NA,TRBV7-9,TGTGCCAGCAGCCCCCAGAAAAACATTCAGTACTTC,CASSPQKNIQYF
TRBD1,TRBJ1-2,NA,TRBV5-4,TGTGCCACCCGAAGTCAGGGGGCTCTAAGCTACACCTTC,CATRSQGALSYTF
NA,TRBJ2-7,NA,TRBV28,TGTGCCAGCAGTCCCCTCGGGGGCTCCTACGAGCAGTACTTC,CASSPLGGSYEQYF
TRBD1,TRBJ2-2,NA,TRBV6-6,TGTGCCAGCAGTTCCCAGGGGGCGAGCGGGGAGCTGTTTTTT,CASSSQGASGELFF
NA,TRBJ1-1,NA,TRBV20-1,TGCAGTGCTAGAGCTGTAACTGAAGCTTTCTTT,CSARAVTEAFF
TRBD2,TRBJ2-7,NA,TRBV10-2,TGCGCCAGCAGTCAGGGACTAGCGGACGCCTACGAGCAGTACTTC,CASSQGLADAYEQYF
TRBD1,TRBJ2-7,NA,TRBV5-1,TGCGCCAGCAGCTGGGGACAGGGCACGGGGGAGCAGTACTTC,CASSWGQGTGEQYF
NA,TRBJ1-2,NA,TRBV5-1,TGCGCCAGCAGCTTGGGGGCAGACAACTATGGCTACACCTTC,CASSLGADNYGYTF
TRBD1,TRBJ2-7,NA,TRBV24-1,TGTGCCACCAGTGATTTGGGGACAGGGGGCGAATACGAGCAGTACTTC,CATSDLGTGGEYEQYF
NA,TRBJ2-7,NA,TRBV2,TGTGCCAGCAGTGAGGGCAGGACCTACGAGCAGTACTTC,CASSEGRTYEQYF
NA,TRBJ1-1,NA,TRBV30,TGTGCCTGGAATCGGCGACAGAAGAACACTGAAGCTTTCTTT,CAWNRRQKNTEAFF
NA,TRBJ2-5,NA,TRBV5-1,TGCGCCAGCAGCTTTAAAGAGACCCAGTACTTC,CASSFKETQYF
TRBD1,TRBJ2-5,NA,TRBV5-4,TGTGCCAGCAGCCGCGAATTAACACAGGGGCGAAACCAAGAGACCCAGTACTTC,CASSRELTQGRNQETQYF
TRBD1,TRBJ2-5,many,TRBV10-3,TGTGCCATCAGTGTAGGGGGACAGTGGGAGACCCAGTACTTC,CAISVGGQWETQYF
NA,TRBJ2-2,NA,TRBV10-3,TGTGCCATCAGTCCCAGGGGAAGCGGCACCGGGGAGCTGTTTTTT,CAISPRGSGTGELFF
NA,TRBJ2-2,NA,TRBV7-9,TGTGCCAGCAGCTTACAGGGCGCCGGGGAGCTGTTTTTT,CASSLQGAGELFF
TRBD2,TRBJ2-1,NA,TRBV30,TGTGCCTTCCTAGCGGGGGGTTTTAATGAGCAGTTCTTC,CAFLAGGFNEQFF
TRBD1,TRBJ2-2,NA,TRBV9,TGTGCCAGCAGGACAGGGCAAAACACCGGGGAGCTGTTTTTT,CASRTGQNTGELFF
NA,TRBJ1-5,NA,TRBV5-6,TGTGCCAGCAGCTTATACGGTCGCGGTCAGCCCCAGCATTTT,CASSLYGRGQPQHF
TRBD2,TRBJ2-1,NA,TRBV11-3,TGTGCCAGCAGCTCCCCTAGCGGAAAGGAACGGGAGCAGTTCTTC,CASSSPSGKEREQFF
NA,TRBJ2-7,NA,TRBV20-1,TGCAGTGCTAGCATGGAGGAGCAGTACTTC,CSASMEEQYF
TRBD1,TRBJ1-4,NA,TRBV2,TGTGCCAGCAGGGATAACAGGGGGCGCGATGAAAAACTGTTTTTT,CASRDNRGRDEKLFF